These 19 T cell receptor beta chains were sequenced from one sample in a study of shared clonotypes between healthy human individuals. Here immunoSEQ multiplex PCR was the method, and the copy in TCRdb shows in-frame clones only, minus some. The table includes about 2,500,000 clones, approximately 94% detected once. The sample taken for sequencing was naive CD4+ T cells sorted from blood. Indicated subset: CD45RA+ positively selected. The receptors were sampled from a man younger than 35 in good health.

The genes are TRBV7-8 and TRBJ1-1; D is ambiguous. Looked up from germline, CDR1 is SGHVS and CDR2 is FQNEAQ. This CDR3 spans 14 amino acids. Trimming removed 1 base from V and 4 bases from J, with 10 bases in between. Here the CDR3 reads CASSLGWGSTEAFF. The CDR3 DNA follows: TGTGCCAGCAGCTTAGGTTGGGGAAGCACTGAAGCTTTCTTT.

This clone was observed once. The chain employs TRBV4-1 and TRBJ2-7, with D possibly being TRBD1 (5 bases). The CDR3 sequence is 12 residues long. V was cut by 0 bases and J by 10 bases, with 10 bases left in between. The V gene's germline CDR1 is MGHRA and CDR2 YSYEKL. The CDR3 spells CASSQDLGVQYF. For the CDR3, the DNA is TGCGCCAGCAGCCAAGATTTAGGGGTTCAGTACTTC.

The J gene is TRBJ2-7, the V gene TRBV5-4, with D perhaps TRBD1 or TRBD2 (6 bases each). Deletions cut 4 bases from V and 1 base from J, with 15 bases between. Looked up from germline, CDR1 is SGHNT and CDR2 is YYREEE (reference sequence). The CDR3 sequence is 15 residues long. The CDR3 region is CASSLGGSGSYEQYF. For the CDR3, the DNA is TGTGCCAGCAGCCTAGGGGGGAGTGGTTCCTACGAGCAGTACTTC.

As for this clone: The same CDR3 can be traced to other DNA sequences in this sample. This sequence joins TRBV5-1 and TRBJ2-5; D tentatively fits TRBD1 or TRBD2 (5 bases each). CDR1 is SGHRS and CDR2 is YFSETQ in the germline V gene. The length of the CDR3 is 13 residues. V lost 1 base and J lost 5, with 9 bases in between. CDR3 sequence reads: CASSLRGAETQYF. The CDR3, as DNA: TGCGCCAGCAGCTTGCGGGGCGCGGAGACCCAGTACTTC.

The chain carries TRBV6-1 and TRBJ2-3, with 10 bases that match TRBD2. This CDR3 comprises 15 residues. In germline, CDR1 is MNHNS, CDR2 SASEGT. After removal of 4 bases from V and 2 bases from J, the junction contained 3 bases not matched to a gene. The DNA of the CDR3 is TGTGCCAGCAGTGCTAGCGGGAGAGACACAGATACGCAGTATTTT. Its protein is CASSASGRDTDTQYF.

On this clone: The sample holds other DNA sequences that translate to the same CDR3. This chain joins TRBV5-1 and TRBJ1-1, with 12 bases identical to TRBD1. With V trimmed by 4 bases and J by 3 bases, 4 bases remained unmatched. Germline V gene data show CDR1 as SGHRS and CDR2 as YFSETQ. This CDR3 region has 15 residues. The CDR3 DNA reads TGCGCCAGCAGCCTGGGACAGGGGGCGGACACTGAAGCTTTCTTT. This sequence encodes CASSLGQGADTEAFF.

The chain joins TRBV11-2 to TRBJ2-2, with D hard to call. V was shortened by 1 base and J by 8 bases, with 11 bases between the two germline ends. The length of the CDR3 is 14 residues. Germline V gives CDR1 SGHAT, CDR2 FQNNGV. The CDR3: CASSLGSASGELFF. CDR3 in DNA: TGTGCCAGCAGCTTAGGGTCCGCGTCAGGGGAGCTGTTTTTT.

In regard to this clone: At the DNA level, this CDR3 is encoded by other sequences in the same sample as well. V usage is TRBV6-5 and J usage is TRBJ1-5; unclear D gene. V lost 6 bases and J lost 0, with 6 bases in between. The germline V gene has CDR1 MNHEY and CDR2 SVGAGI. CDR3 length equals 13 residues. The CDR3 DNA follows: TGTGCCAGCAGCCCTAATAGCAATCAGCCCCAGCATTTT. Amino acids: CASSPNSNQPQHF.

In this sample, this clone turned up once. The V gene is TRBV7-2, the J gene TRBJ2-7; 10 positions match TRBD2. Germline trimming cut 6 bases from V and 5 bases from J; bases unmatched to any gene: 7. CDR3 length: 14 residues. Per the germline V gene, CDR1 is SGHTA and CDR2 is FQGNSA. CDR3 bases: TGTGCCAGCAGGGGTAGCGGGAGGCCCAACGAGCAGTACTTC. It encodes CASRGSGRPNEQYF. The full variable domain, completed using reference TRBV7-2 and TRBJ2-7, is GAGVSQSPSNKVTEKGKDVELRCDPISGHTALYWYRQSLGQGLEFLIYFQGNSAPDKSGLPSDRFSAERTGGSVSTLTIQRTQQEDSAVYLCASRGSGRPNEQYFGPGTRLTVT.

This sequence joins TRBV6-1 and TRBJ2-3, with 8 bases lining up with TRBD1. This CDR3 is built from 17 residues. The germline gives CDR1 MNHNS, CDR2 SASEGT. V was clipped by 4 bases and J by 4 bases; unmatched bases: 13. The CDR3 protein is CASSVLKSGGKADTQYF. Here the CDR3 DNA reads TGTGCCAGCAGTGTCCTTAAGTCAGGGGGCAAGGCAGATACGCAGTATTTT.

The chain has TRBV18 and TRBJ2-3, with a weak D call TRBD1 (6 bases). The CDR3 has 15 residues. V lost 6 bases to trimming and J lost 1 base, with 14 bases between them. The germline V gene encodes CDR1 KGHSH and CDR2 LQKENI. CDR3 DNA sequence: TGTGCCAGCTCGCACCTCAGGGGAGGCACAGATACGCAGTATTTT. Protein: CASSHLRGGTDTQYF.

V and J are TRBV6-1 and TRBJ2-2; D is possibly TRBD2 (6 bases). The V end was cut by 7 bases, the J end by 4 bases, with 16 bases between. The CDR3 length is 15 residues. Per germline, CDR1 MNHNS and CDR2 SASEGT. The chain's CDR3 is CASMSVLGGTGELFF. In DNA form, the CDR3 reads TGTGCCAGCATGTCAGTTTTGGGGGGCACCGGGGAGCTGTTTTTT.

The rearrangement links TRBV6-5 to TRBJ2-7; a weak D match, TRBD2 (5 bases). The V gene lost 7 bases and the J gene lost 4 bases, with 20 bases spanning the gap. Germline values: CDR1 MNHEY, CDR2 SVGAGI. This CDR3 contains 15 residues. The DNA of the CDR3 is TGTGCCAGCATCTACTATAACCCTAGCTATTACGAGCAGTACTTC. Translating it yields CASIYYNPSYYEQYF.

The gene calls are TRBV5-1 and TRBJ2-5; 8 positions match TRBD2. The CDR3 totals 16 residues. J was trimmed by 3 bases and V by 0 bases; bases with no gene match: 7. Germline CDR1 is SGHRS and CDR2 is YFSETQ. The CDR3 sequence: CASSLELAGYKETQYF. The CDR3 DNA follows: TGCGCCAGCAGCTTGGAATTAGCGGGGTACAAAGAGACCCAGTACTTC. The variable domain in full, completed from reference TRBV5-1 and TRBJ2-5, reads KAGVTQTPRYLIKTRGQQVTLSCSPISGHRSVSWYQQTPGQGLQFLFEYFSETQRNKGNFPGRFSGRQFSNSRSEMNVSTLELGDSALYLCASSLELAGYKETQYFGPGTRLLVL.

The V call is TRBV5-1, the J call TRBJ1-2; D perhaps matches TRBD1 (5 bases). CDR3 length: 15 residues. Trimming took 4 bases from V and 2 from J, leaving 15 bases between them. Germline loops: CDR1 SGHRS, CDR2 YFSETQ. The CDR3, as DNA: TGCGCCAGCAGCCCCGCAGTAGGGGCGAACTATGGCTACACCTTC. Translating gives CASSPAVGANYGYTF.

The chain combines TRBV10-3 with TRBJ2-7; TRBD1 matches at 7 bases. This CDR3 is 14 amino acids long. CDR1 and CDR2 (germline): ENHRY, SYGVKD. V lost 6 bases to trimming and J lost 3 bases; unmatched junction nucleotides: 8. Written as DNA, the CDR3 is TGTGCCATCAGAGGACAGGTAGAAGACTACGAGCAGTACTTC. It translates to CAIRGQVEDYEQYF.

The CDR3 spells CASSVLGADTGELFF. CDR3 in DNA: TGCGCCAGCAGCGTCCTGGGGGCGGACACCGGGGAGCTGTTTTTT. This rearrangement joins TRBV5-1 to TRBJ2-2; a possible D gene is TRBD1 (6 bases). Germline CDR1 SGHRS, CDR2 YFSETQ. The V and J ends lost 4 bases and 3 bases respectively, with 13 bases between them. The CDR3 contains 15 residues. Supplemented by reference TRBV5-1 and TRBJ2-2, the full variable domain reads KAGVTQTPRYLIKTRGQQVTLSCSPISGHRSVSWYQQTPGQGLQFLFEYFSETQRNKGNFPGRFSGRQFSNSRSEMNVSTLELGDSALYLCASSVLGADTGELFFGEGSRLTVL.

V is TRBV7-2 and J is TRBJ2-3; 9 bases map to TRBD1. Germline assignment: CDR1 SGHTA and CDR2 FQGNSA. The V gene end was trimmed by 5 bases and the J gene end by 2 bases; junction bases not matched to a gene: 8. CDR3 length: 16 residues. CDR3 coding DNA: TGTGCCAGCAGCCTCACCGGGACAGGGAACACAGATACGCAGTATTTT. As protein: CASSLTGTGNTDTQYF.

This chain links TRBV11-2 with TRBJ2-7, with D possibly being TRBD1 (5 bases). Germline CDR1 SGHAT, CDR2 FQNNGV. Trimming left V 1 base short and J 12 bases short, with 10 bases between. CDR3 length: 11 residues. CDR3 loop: CASSLALDRYF. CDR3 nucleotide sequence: TGTGCCAGCAGCTTAGCCCTTGACAGGTACTTC.